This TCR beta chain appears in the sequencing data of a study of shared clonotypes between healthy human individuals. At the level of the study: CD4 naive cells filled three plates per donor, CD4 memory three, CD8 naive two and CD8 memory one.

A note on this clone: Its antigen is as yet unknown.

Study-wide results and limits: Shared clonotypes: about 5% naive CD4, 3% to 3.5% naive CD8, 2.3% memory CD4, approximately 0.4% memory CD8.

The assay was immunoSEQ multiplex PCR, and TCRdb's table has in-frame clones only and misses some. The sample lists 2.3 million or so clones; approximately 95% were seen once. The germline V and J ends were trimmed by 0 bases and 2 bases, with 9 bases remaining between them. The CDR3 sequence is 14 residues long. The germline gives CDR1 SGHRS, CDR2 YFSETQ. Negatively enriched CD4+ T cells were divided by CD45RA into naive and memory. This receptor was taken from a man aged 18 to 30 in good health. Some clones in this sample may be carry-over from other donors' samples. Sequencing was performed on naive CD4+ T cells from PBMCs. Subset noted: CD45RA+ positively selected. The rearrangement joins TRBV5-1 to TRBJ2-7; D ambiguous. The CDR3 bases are TGCGCCAGCAGCTTGGTTGTCCCGGCCTACGAGCAGTACTTC. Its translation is CASSLVVPAYEQYF.